This T cell receptor beta chain was captured in a study of T cell repertoires in cytomegalovirus infection. TCRdb reanalysed the reads using MiXCR and keeps one entry per CDR3 protein. The repertoire consists of approximately 150,000 distinct CDR3 sequences, with about a fifth occurring once and the leading ten covering under 30%. The V gene lost 5 bases and the J gene lost 5 bases, with 10 bases spanning the gap. The CDR3 length is 13 residues. Germline lookup yields CDR1 SEHNR and CDR2 FQNEAQ (reference sequence). As concerns this clonotype: Its antigen is as yet unknown.

The J gene is TRBJ2-1, the V gene TRBV7-9; no clear D. The source of this sequence is a human donor in good health (CMV status not recorded). Some clones in this sample may be carry-over from other donors' samples. The sample in question was CD8+ T cells from cultured PBMCs, obtained from culture after CMV antigen stimulation. The CDR3 reads CASSRTDDNEQFF. CDR3 bases: TGTGCCAGCAGCCGCACGGACGACAATGAGCAGTTCTTC.